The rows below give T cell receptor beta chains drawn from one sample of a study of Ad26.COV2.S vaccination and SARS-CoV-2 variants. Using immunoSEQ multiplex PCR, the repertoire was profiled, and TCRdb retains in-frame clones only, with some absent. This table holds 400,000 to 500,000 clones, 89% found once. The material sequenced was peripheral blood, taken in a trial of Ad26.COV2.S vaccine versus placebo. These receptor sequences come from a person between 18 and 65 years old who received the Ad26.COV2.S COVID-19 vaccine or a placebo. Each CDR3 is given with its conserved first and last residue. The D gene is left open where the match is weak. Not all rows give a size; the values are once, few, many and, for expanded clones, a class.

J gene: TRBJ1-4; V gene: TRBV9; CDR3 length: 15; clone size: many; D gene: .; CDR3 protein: CASSVRGNGNEKLFF; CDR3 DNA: TGTGCCAGCAGCGTAAGGGGGAATGGTAATGAAAAACTGTTTTTT
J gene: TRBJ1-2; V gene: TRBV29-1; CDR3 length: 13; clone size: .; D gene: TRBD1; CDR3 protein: CSVNRGREDGYTF; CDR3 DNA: TGCAGCGTAAACAGGGGGCGAGAGGATGGCTACACCTTC
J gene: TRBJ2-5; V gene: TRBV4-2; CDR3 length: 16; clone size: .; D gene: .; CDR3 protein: CASSQGLQGGGETQYF; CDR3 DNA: TGTGCCAGCAGCCAAGGATTACAGGGAGGTGGTGAGACCCAGTACTTC
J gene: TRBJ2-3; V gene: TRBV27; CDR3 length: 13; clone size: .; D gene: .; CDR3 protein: CASSLYLTDTQYF; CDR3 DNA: TGTGCCAGCAGTTTATACCTCACAGATACGCAGTATTTT
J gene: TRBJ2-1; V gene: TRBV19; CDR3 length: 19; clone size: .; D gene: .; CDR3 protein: CASSISSGRAPSSYNEQFF; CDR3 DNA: TGTGCCAGTAGTATTTCGTCGGGCAGGGCTCCGAGCTCCTACAATGAGCAGTTCTTC
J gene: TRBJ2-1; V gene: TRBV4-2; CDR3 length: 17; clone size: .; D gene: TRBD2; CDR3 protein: CASSQDRGASGYNEQFF; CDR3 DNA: TGTGCCAGCAGCCAAGATCGAGGGGCTAGCGGTTACAATGAGCAGTTCTTC
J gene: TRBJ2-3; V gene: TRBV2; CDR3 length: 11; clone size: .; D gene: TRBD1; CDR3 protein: CASSQTGKKYF; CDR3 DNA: TGTGCCAGCAGTCAGACAGGGAAAAAGTATTTT
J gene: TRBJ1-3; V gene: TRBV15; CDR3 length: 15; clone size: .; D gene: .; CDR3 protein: CATSRFRSSGNTIYF; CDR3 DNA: TGTGCCACCAGCAGATTTCGCAGCTCTGGAAACACCATATATTTT
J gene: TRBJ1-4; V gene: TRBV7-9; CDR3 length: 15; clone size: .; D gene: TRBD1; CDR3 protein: CASSSWTGANEKLFF; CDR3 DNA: TGTGCCAGCAGCTCCTGGACAGGGGCGAATGAAAAACTGTTTTTT
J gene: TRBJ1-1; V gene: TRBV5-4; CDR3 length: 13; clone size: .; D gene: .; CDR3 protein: CASSRDEGTEAFF; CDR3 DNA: TGTGCCAGCAGCCGAGATGAGGGAACTGAAGCTTTCTTT
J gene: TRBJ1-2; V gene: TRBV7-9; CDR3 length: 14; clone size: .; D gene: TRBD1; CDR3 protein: CASSLGTGGHGYTF; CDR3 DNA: TGTGCCAGCAGCTTAGGGACAGGGGGCCATGGCTACACCTTC
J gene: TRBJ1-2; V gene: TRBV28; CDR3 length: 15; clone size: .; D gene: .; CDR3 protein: CASSEGGAGSHGYTF; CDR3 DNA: TGTGCCAGCTCAGAGGGGGGGGCGGGAAGCCATGGCTACACCTTC
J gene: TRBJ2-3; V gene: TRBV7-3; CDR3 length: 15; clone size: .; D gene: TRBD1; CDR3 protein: CASSPGQLKGDTQYF; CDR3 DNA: TGTGCCAGCAGCCCGGGACAGTTAAAGGGGGATACGCAGTATTTT
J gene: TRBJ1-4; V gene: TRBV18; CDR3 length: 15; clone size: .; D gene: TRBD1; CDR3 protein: CASSPGTGGEEKLFF; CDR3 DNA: TGTGCCAGCTCACCAGGGACAGGGGGCGAAGAAAAACTGTTTTTT
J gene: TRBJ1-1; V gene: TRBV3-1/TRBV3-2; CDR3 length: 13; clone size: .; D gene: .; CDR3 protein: CASSQGEGTEAFF; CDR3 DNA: TGTGCCAGCAGCCAGGGGGAGGGGACTGAAGCTTTCTTT
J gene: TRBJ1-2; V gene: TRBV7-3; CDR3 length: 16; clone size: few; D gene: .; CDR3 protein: CASSLGPETANYGYTF; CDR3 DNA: TGTGCCAGCAGCTTAGGACCAGAGACAGCTAACTATGGCTACACCTTC
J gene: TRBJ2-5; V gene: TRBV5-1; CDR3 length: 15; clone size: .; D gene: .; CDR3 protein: CASSPLIGGEETQYF; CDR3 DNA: TGCGCCAGCAGCCCTCTAATAGGGGGGGAAGAGACCCAGTACTTC
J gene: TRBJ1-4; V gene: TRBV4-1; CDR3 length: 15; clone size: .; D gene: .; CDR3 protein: CASSREGRVNEKLFF; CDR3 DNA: TGCGCCAGCAGCCGGGAGGGGAGGGTTAATGAAAAACTGTTTTTT
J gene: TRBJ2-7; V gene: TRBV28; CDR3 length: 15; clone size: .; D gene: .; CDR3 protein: CASSLRGGFVYEQYF; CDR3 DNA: TGTGCCAGCAGTTTAAGGGGGGGATTTGTCTACGAGCAGTACTTC
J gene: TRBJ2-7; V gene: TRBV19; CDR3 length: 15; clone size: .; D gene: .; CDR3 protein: CASSISPGFSLEQYF; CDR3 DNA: TGTGCCAGTAGTATCTCGCCGGGTTTCTCCCTCGAGCAGTACTTC
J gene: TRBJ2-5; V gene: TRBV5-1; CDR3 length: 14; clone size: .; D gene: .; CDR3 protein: CASSKGTEEETQYF; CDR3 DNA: TGCGCCAGCAGCAAAGGGACGGAAGAAGAGACCCAGTACTTC
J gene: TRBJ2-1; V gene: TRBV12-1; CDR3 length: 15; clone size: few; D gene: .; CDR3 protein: CASSAALRLRNEQFF; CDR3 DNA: TGTGCCAGCAGCGCGGCACTCCGGTTGCGGAATGAGCAGTTCTTC
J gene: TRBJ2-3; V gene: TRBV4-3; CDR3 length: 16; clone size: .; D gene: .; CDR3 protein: CASSQGWGGLTDTQYF; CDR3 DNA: TGCGCCAGCAGCCAAGGATGGGGGGGCCTCACAGATACGCAGTATTTT
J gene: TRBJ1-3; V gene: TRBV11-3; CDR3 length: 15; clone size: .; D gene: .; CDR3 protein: CASSPFGVAGNTIYF; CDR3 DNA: TGTGCCAGCAGCCCATTCGGGGTTGCTGGAAACACCATATATTTT
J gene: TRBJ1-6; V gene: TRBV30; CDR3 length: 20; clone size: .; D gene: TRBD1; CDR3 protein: CAWSGQTHRDRVFSNSPLHF; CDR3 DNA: TGTGCCTGGAGTGGGCAAACACACCGGGACAGGGTGTTTTCTAATTCACCCCTCCACTTT
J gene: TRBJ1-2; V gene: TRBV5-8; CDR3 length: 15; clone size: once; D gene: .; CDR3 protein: CASSLAHGPGGGYTF; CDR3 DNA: TGTGCCAGCAGCTTGGCCCACGGCCCCGGGGGGGGCTACACCTTC
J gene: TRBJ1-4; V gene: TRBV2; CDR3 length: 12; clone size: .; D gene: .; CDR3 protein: CASSPDSEKLFF; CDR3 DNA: TGTGCCAGCAGTCCGGACAGCGAAAAACTGTTTTTT
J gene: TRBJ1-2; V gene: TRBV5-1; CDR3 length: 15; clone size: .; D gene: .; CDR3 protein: CASSLARGVDYGYTF; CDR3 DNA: TGCGCCAGCAGCTTGGCGCGGGGGGTGGACTATGGCTACACCTTC
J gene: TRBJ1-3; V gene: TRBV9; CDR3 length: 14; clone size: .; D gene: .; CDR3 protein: CASSVQGSGNTIYF; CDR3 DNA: TGTGCCAGCAGCGTACAAGGATCTGGAAACACCATATATTTT
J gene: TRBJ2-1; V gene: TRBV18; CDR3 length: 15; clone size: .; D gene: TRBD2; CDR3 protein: CASSKGLAGYNEQFF; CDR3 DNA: TGTGCCAGCTCCAAGGGACTAGCGGGGTACAATGAGCAGTTCTTC
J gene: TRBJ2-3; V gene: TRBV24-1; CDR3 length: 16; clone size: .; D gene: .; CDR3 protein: CATSDFAGKVSDTQYF; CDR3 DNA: TGTGCCACCAGTGATTTCGCAGGGAAGGTTTCAGATACGCAGTATTTT
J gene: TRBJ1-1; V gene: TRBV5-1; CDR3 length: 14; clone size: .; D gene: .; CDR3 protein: CASSRGGGSTEAFF; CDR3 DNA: TGCGCCAGCAGCCGAGGGGGAGGTAGCACTGAAGCTTTCTTT
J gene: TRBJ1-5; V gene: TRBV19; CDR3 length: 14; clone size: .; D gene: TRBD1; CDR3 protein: CASSIRDSNQPQHF; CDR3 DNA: TGTGCCAGTAGTATTCGGGACAGTAATCAGCCCCAGCATTTT
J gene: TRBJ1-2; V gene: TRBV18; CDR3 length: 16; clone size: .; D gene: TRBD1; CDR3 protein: CASSPRREGGDYGYTF; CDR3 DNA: TGTGCCAGCTCTCCAAGGCGGGAAGGGGGCGACTATGGCTACACCTTC
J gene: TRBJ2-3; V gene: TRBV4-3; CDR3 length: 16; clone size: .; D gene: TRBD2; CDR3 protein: CASSPILAGVADTQYF; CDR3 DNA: TGCGCCAGCAGCCCTATCTTAGCGGGAGTGGCAGATACGCAGTATTTT